These 3 T cell receptor beta chains were all obtained from the same sample, sequenced in a study of PD-L1 blockade in urothelial cancer (TCRdb year 2017). The receptor library was made with the immunoSEQ multiplex PCR assay. In TCRdb, the immuneACCESS table is reduced to in-frame sequences with V and J assigned. These tables do not hold every clone; where another copy was compared, an unresolved V gene accounts for under half, and the others remain unexplained. Recorded for this sample are roughly 56,000 clones; about 86% of them occurred a single time. 22% of the sample rests with the top ten. In the paper's terms, the time point label means: pretreatment peripheral blood. Here the sequenced sample was PBMCs, taken around atezolizumab (anti-PD-L1) treatment. The receptor source for this set is a man in his sixties with urothelial cancer.

The V call is TRBV5-1, the J call TRBJ1-4, with 9 bases identical to TRBD1. The germline gives CDR1 SGHRS, CDR2 YFSETQ. The CDR3 has 15 amino acids. V trimming: 2 bases; J trimming: 5 bases; junction bases outside the gene matches: 4. The DNA for the CDR3 is TGCGCCAGCAGCTTCGACAGGGGGAGAAATGAAAAACTGTTTTTT. Translating it yields CASSFDRGRNEKLFF.

The chain recombines TRBV5-1 with TRBJ2-1; D is ambiguous. CDR3 size: 15 residues. Trimming removed 2 bases at V and 0 bases at J, with 9 bases between. Germline CDR1 SGHRS, CDR2 YFSETQ. The CDR3 region is CASSFGASSYNEQFF. The CDR3 nucleotides are TGCGCCAGCAGCTTCGGCGCTAGCTCCTACAATGAGCAGTTCTTC.

The chain links TRBV2 to TRBJ1-5, with TRBD1 as a possible D gene (6 bases). V was shortened by 5 bases and J by 0 bases, with 11 bases between the two germline ends. CDR3 length: 15 amino acids. Germline lookup yields CDR1 SNHLY and CDR2 FYNNEI. CDR3 region: CASSRRDISNQPQHF. In DNA form, the CDR3 reads TGTGCCAGCAGTCGCCGGGACATTAGCAATCAGCCCCAGCATTTT.